This record concerns one T cell receptor (beta chain) sequence. Its antigen target is currently unknown. No base quality values were provided; no much bigger clone lies one nucleotide off. The cysteine opens and the phenylalanine closes a CDR3 of 16 amino acids. Only the CDR3 portion is preserved as DNA: 48 bases, with reading frame beginning at the first base. Per the germline V gene, KGHSH is the CDR1 and LQKENI is the CDR2. V is reduced by 3 bases and J by 1 base, leaving a spacing of 15 bases between them. Library generation was performed with the immunoSEQ multiplex PCR assay. TCRdb took this table from immuneACCESS and kept in-frame rearrangements with V and J called. Such tables lack part of the clones; where checked against another copy, unresolved V genes explain under half of the gap, and the rest is unexplained. This sample gives 45,000 to 65,000 clones in total; roughly 90% of them show up just once. Jointly, the top ten make up 0.45% to 0.6% of the sample.

This sample stems from a study of T cell changes during pregnancy in multiple sclerosis (dated by TCRdb to about 2019). Some background on the complete study: The study looked at changes in the T cell repertoire across pregnancy in women with multiple sclerosis.

This receptor chain uses TRBV18 and TRBJ1-1; the best D guess is TRBD1, with 6 bases matching. The sequencing here drew on CD4+ T cells from peripheral blood mononuclear cells, taken after pregnancy. This receptor was obtained from a female donor with multiple sclerosis, enrolled in a pregnancy study. CDR3 protein: CASSPREIGGNTEAFF. The nucleotide sequence reads as follows: TGTGCCAGCTCACCCCGAGAGATAGGGGGGAACACTGAAGCTTTCTTT.